This T cell receptor beta chain was captured in a study of T cell changes during pregnancy in multiple sclerosis. TCRdb's copy holds only in-frame clones and misses some; the assay was immunoSEQ multiplex PCR. The repertoire has more than 90,000 clones, 80% to 95% of them found once; the top ten carry 3% to 3.5%. The TCR comes from a female donor with multiple sclerosis, enrolled in a pregnancy study. Sequencing was performed on peripheral blood, taken in the second trimester of pregnancy.

CDR3 loop: CASSLTAFPGAFF. Written as DNA, the CDR3 is TGTGCCAGCAGCCTGACAGCCTTTCCGGGCGCTTTCTTT. This chain joins TRBV28 and TRBJ1-1; tentative D call: TRBD1 (5 bases). V gave up 6 bases and J gave up 11 bases, with 19 bases separating them. Germline V gives CDR1 MDHEN, CDR2 SYDVKM. The CDR3 has 13 residues.